This T cell receptor beta chain stems from a study of CD8 T cells in Susac syndrome. It was with random hexamers that about 0.45 to 1 ug RNA was reverse transcribed. Each CDR3 protein gets one entry after TCRdb re-called the immunoSEQ multiplex PCR reads with MiXCR. The sample contains over 95,000 distinct CDR3 sequences, 85% to 95% of which appear only once. Sequencing targeted TCR beta in T cells from blood (CD8+ and CD4+). TEMRA cells were FACS-enriched, while CD8+ and CD4+ T cells were negatively isolated. The table lists this clonotype with a count of one. The specimen sequenced was CD8+ T cells from PBMCs. This sequence was found in a human donor in good health.

CDR3 DNA sequence: TGTGCCAGCAGCGTAGGGGCGAGTAACAATGAGCAGTTCTTC. It specifies CASSVGASNNEQFF. V and J are TRBV7-3 and TRBJ2-1; D may be TRBD1 (5 bases). Trimming stripped 5 bases from V and 5 bases from J, with 13 bases between. Germline V gene data show CDR1 as SGHTA and CDR2 as FQGTGA. CDR3 length: 14 amino acids.